These 23 T cell receptor beta chains came from one sample sequenced in a study of cytomegalovirus exposure and HLA in healthy donors. Vbeta (60) and Jbeta (13) primers were used in the PCR. TCRdb keeps only in-frame clones here, not all; method: immunoSEQ multiplex PCR. The data contain approximately 91,000 clones, 86% of them seen just once; the ten biggest clones take up about a tenth. Sequencing was carried out using PBMCs. The receptors here all came from a man between 25 and 39 years old in good health and CMV-seropositive.

The chain combines TRBV4-2 with TRBJ1-4; TRBD1 matches 7 bases. This CDR3 has 15 amino acids. Trimming removed 6 bases from V and 4 bases from J; junction bases left unmatched: 8. The V gene's germline CDR1 is LGHNA and CDR2 YNFKEQ. This chain's CDR3 is CASSLPGGNNEKLFF. The CDR3 nucleotides read TGTGCCAGCAGTCTCCCAGGGGGAAATAATGAAAAACTGTTTTTT.

V is TRBV2 and J is TRBJ1-5, with D possibly being TRBD1 (5 bases). Trimming shortened V by 6 bases and J by 4 bases, and 13 bases separated the two germline ends. This CDR3 has 14 residues. Germline V gives CDR1 SNHLY, CDR2 FYNNEI. The CDR3 nucleotides read TGTGCCAGCAGAGGACAAACCAATAATCAGCCCCAGCATTTT. Translated: CASRGQTNNQPQHF.

This clone was seen a handful of times. The chain recombines TRBV14 with TRBJ2-5, with D tentatively TRBD2 (6 bases). V lost 4 bases and J 1 base, leaving 13 bases between the germline ends. Germline V gene data show CDR1 as SGHDN and CDR2 as FVKESK. This CDR3 is built from 15 residues. CDR3 in DNA: TGTGCCAGCAGCCCTTTAGCGGCAGCCCAAGAGACCCAGTACTTC. This translates into CASSPLAAAQETQYF.

The rearrangement joins TRBV6-1 to TRBJ2-5; weak D call: TRBD1 (6 bases). The CDR3 totals 13 residues. Germline-derived CDR1 and CDR2 are MNHNS and SASEGT. Deletions cut 4 bases from V and 5 bases from J, with 11 bases between. The CDR3 region is CASSGDRSETQYF. In nucleotides, the CDR3 is TGTGCCAGCAGTGGTGACAGGTCGGAGACCCAGTACTTC.

The gene calls are TRBV27 and TRBJ1-3; 7 nucleotides agree with TRBD1. V lost 5 bases to trimming and J lost 4 bases; unmatched junction nucleotides: 5. The germline CDR1 and CDR2 sequences are MNHEY and SMNVEV (reference sequence). The CDR3 is made up of 14 amino acids. The CDR3 nucleotides read TGTGCCAGCAGTGTGACAGGGATCGGAAACACCATATATTTT. Encoded protein: CASSVTGIGNTIYF.

The chain carries TRBV28 and TRBJ1-1; D is unresolved. CDR1 MDHEN and CDR2 SYDVKM come from the germline V gene. Trimming took 2 bases from V and 4 from J, leaving 17 bases between them. This CDR3 comprises 16 residues. The CDR3 reads CASSLTIVPGGTEAFF. DNA of the CDR3: TGTGCCAGCAGTTTAACAATCGTTCCGGGAGGCACTGAAGCTTTCTTT. Combining the CDR3 with reference TRBV28 and TRBJ1-1 gives the whole variable domain DVKVTQSSRYLVKRTGEKVFLECVQDMDHENMFWYRQDPGLGLRLIYFSYDVKMKEKGDIPEGYSVSREKKERFSLILESASTNQTSMYLCASSLTIVPGGTEAFFGQGTRLTVV.

The rearrangement joins TRBV30 to TRBJ2-7; D is perhaps TRBD2 (6 bases). This CDR3 contains 15 residues. From germline, CDR1 is GTSNPN and CDR2 SVGIG (reference sequence). V was clipped by 1 base and J by 3 bases, with 16 bases between them. CDR3 region: CAWSAPTSTGYEQYF. CDR3 nucleotides: TGTGCCTGGAGTGCCCCGACTAGTACCGGCTACGAGCAGTACTTC.

J is TRBJ1-5 and V is TRBV7-6, with a tentative D call TRBD1 (5 bases). CDR1 is SGHVS and CDR2 is FNYEAQ in the germline V gene. V was trimmed by 1 base and J by 6 bases, leaving 10 bases between them. This CDR3 contains 14 residues. CDR3 in DNA: TGTGCCAGCAGCTTAGATCAGGGCGGTCAGCCCCAGCATTTT. Its protein product is CASSLDQGGQPQHF.

This chain's CDR3 is CASSQGTGGLAYEQYF. The CDR3, as DNA: TGTGCCAGCAGCCAGGGTACGGGGGGACTAGCCTACGAGCAGTACTTC. V and J are TRBV4-2 and TRBJ2-7; 8 bases are a match to TRBD2. This CDR3 region has 16 residues. V lost 3 bases, J lost 2 bases, and 9 bases stayed unmatched. Germline CDR1 and CDR2: LGHNA and YNFKEQ.

V and J are TRBV9 and TRBJ2-5; TRBD2 matches at 7 bases. CDR1 and CDR2 from the germline V gene are SGDLS and YYNGEE. The CDR3 spans 13 residues. V lost 3 bases, J lost 2 bases, and 1 base stayed unmatched. CDR3 sequence reads: CASSAGLQETQYF. Written as DNA, the CDR3 is TGTGCCAGCAGCGCGGGACTACAAGAGACCCAGTACTTC.

The V gene is TRBV5-4, the J gene TRBJ2-3; D is perhaps TRBD2 (6 bases). Per germline, CDR1 SGHNT and CDR2 YYREEE (reference sequence). The CDR3 loop spans 15 amino acids. Trimming took off 4 bases at V and 2 bases at J, with 14 bases between the two ends. The CDR3: CASSPGGSFTDTQYF. The CDR3 DNA is TGTGCCAGCAGCCCCGGGGGTTCCTTCACAGATACGCAGTATTTT. Complete variable domain (other parts from reference TRBV5-4 and TRBJ2-3): ETGVTQSPTHLIKTRGQQVTLRCSSQSGHNTVSWYQQALGQGPQFIFQYYREEENGRGNFPPRFSGLQFPNYSSELNVNALELDDSALYLCASSPGGSFTDTQYFGPGTRLTVL.

This chain joins TRBV6-1 and TRBJ1-5; TRBD1 agrees at 8 bases. The V and J ends lost 4 bases and 4 bases, in that order; junction bases with no gene match: 9. CDR3 length: 16 residues. Germline CDR1 is MNHNS and CDR2 is SASEGT. The CDR3 DNA is TGTGCCAGCAGTGCCCGGACAGGGTTCGAAAATCAGCCCCAGCATTTT. Protein product: CASSARTGFENQPQHF.

The genes are TRBV4-1 and TRBJ2-7; 9 positions match TRBD1. Germline-derived CDR1 and CDR2 are MGHRA and YSYEKL. This CDR3 has 14 amino acids. V lost 3 bases, J lost 1 base, and 1 base stayed unmatched. The CDR3 DNA reads TGCGCCAGCAGCCAGGACAGGGGTTCCTACGAGCAGTACTTC. This sequence encodes CASSQDRGSYEQYF.

The chain employs TRBV30 and TRBJ1-1, with no clear D. The CDR3 loop spans 12 amino acids. V was pared by 0 bases and J by 0 bases, with 2 bases between. CDR1 GTSNPN and CDR2 SVGIG come from the germline V gene (reference sequence). The CDR3 DNA follows: TGTGCCTGGAGTGTTATGAACACTGAAGCTTTCTTT. Protein: CAWSVMNTEAFF.

The V and J genes are TRBV28 and TRBJ2-7; 7 bases are a match to TRBD2. J lost 2 bases, V lost 5 bases, and 15 bases had no gene match. This CDR3 has 17 residues. Germline CDR1 MDHEN, CDR2 SYDVKM. The CDR3 reads CASSPTRWGGNTYEQYF. In DNA form, the CDR3 reads TGTGCCAGCAGTCCTACTAGGTGGGGGGGGAATACCTACGAGCAGTACTTC. The full variable domain, completed using reference TRBV28 and TRBJ2-7, is DVKVTQSSRYLVKRTGEKVFLECVQDMDHENMFWYRQDPGLGLRLIYFSYDVKMKEKGDIPEGYSVSREKKERFSLILESASTNQTSMYLCASSPTRWGGNTYEQYFGPGTRLTVT.

This chain connects TRBV27 to TRBJ2-7; no firm D call. The germline gives CDR1 MNHEY, CDR2 SMNVEV (reference sequence). CDR3 size: 13 residues. The V end lost 4 bases, the J end lost 5 bases, and 12 bases lay between the germline ends. CDR3: CASSSPRLNEQYF. Here the CDR3 DNA reads TGTGCCAGCAGTTCCCCGCGACTTAACGAGCAGTACTTC.

The chain employs TRBV18 and TRBJ2-7; unclear D gene. Trimming cost V 3 bases and J 6 bases, with 9 bases left between them. CDR3 length: 12 amino acids. Germline V gives CDR1 KGHSH, CDR2 LQKENI. The CDR3 spells CASSPVSGEQYF. In DNA form, the CDR3 reads TGTGCCAGCTCACCCGTATCCGGCGAGCAGTACTTC.

This chain connects TRBV15 to TRBJ2-5; TRBD2 matches at 16 bases. CDR1 LNHNV and CDR2 YYDKDF come from the germline V gene (reference sequence). The CDR3 has 19 residues. V shed 2 bases and J 5 bases; nucleotides not matched to a gene: 11. CDR3 nucleotides: TGTGCCACCAGCAGAACGGGACTAGCGGGAGGGCGGATTAGGGAGACCCAGTACTTC. This codes for CATSRTGLAGGRIRETQYF.

V is TRBV28 and J is TRBJ1-5; D is unclear. CDR3 size: 14 residues. V was shortened by 3 bases and J by 4 bases, with 10 bases between the two germline ends. Germline V gives CDR1 MDHEN, CDR2 SYDVKM. The CDR3 sequence: CASSFPIGNQPQHF. The CDR3 coding sequence is TGTGCCAGCAGTTTCCCGATCGGGAATCAGCCCCAGCATTTT.

This chain joins TRBV12-2 and TRBJ2-1; the table names TRBD2, a call not compared with the DNA. TRBV12-2 is described as a pseudogene. This CDR3 has 18 amino acids. The CDR3 nucleotides are TGTGCAAGTCGCTTAGCCTACCTTGGACTAGCGGGAGGGCCGATCCAGTTCTTC. This gives the protein CASRLAYLGLAGGPIQFF.

This clone was seen just once. The chain couples TRBV5-8 to TRBJ1-1; 9 positions match TRBD1. This CDR3 is 14 amino acids long. Unmatched junction bases numbered 10, after V lost 3 bases and J lost 10 bases. From germline, CDR1 is SGHTS and CDR2 YDEGEE. The CDR3 reads CASSYRDRAGVAFF. CDR3 coding DNA: TGTGCCAGCAGCTACCGGGACAGGGCCGGCGTAGCTTTCTTT.

The V call is TRBV2, the J call TRBJ2-5, with 9 bases matching TRBD2. The CDR3 runs 14 residues. CDR1 is SNHLY and CDR2 is FYNNEI in the germline V gene. The V and J ends lost 5 bases and 2 bases, in that order; junction bases with no gene match: 3. CDR3 sequence reads: CASSSLAGQETQYF. CDR3 bases: TGTGCCAGCAGTTCCCTAGCGGGGCAAGAGACCCAGTACTTC.

The chain has TRBV27 and TRBJ2-1; TRBD2 agrees at 14 bases. Germline CDR1 reads MNHEY; CDR2 reads SMNVEV (reference sequence). The V and J ends lost 6 bases and 9 bases, in that order; junction bases with no gene match: 7. This CDR3 contains 15 residues. CDR3 loop: CASRGTSGGFGEQFF. Written as DNA, the CDR3 is TGTGCCAGCAGGGGGACTAGCGGGGGCTTCGGTGAGCAGTTCTTC.